What follows are 16 T cell receptor beta chains derived from one specimen sequenced in a study of PD-L1 blockade in urothelial cancer. Assay: immunoSEQ multiplex PCR; the TCRdb copy retains only in-frame clones and omits some. The sample shows about 42,000 clones, roughly 80% of them seen only once. The sequences come from PBMCs, collected around atezolizumab (anti-PD-L1) treatment. Source of these receptors: a man aged 65 to 85 with urothelial cancer.

The chain couples TRBV7-2 to TRBJ2-3; TRBD2 might be the D (6 bases). CDR3 length equals 14 residues. V was clipped by 5 bases and J by 2 bases, with 11 bases between them. Germline V gene lookup returns CDR1 SGHTA and CDR2 FQGNSA. The CDR3 protein is CASSQGLATDTQYF. CDR3 bases: TGTGCCAGCAGCCAGGGACTCGCCACAGATACGCAGTATTTT.

This clone has only one observation. The chain joins TRBV27 to TRBJ1-4; weak D call: TRBD1 (6 bases). Germline CDR1 is MNHEY and CDR2 is SMNVEV (reference sequence). The CDR3 covers 14 residues. The V end was cut by 7 bases, the J end by 7 bases, with 16 bases between. The CDR3 loop is CASKKTGTFEKLFF. The CDR3 bases are TGTGCCAGCAAAAAGACGGGGACATTTGAAAAACTGTTTTTT.

This chain links TRBV18 with TRBJ2-3, with D perhaps matching TRBD2 (6 bases). CDR3 length: 15 amino acids. V was trimmed by 2 bases and J by 0 bases, leaving 9 bases between them. The germline V gene has CDR1 KGHSH and CDR2 LQKENI. In DNA form, the CDR3 reads TGTGCCAGCTCACCATCGGGAGCGAGCACAGATACGCAGTATTTT. It specifies CASSPSGASTDTQYF. Full variable domain (rest looked up from reference TRBV18 and TRBJ2-3): NAGVMQNPRHLVRRRGQEARLRCSPMKGHSHVYWYRQLPEEGLKFMVYLQKENIIDESGMPKERFSAEFPKEGPSILRIQQVVRGDSAAYFCASSPSGASTDTQYFGPGTRLTVL.

The chain links TRBV28 to TRBJ2-7, with D perhaps TRBD1 (5 bases). The CDR3 totals 15 residues. The V gene lost 6 bases and the J gene lost 6 bases, with 21 bases spanning the gap. Germline CDR1 and CDR2: MDHEN and SYDVKM. CDR3 sequence reads: CASRPPDSVAREQYF. The CDR3 region has the DNA TGTGCCAGCAGACCACCCGACAGCGTAGCCCGCGAGCAGTACTTC.

The chain is built from TRBV11-3 and TRBJ2-1; 12 positions agree with TRBD2. Germline V gives CDR1 SGHNT, CDR2 YENEEA. There are 15 residues in the CDR3. V lost 5 bases and J lost 8; bases outside the gene matches: 7. CDR3 residues: CASSTWTSGTYEQFF. In DNA form, the CDR3 reads TGTGCCAGCAGCACTTGGACTAGCGGGACCTATGAGCAGTTCTTC.

This clone has just a few counts. The CDR3 DNA reads as TGTGCCAGCAGTTTCGCAGCGGGAGATTCGGTCAATGAGCAGTTCTTC. Translated: CASSFAAGDSVNEQFF. V usage is TRBV28 and J usage is TRBJ2-1, with 8 bases matching TRBD2. Trimming removed 3 bases from V and 6 bases from J; junction bases left unmatched: 10. Looked up from germline, CDR1 is MDHEN and CDR2 is SYDVKM. This CDR3 spans 16 amino acids.

V gene TRBV27 combines with J gene TRBJ2-7; 12 nucleotides align to TRBD1. Trimming cost V 5 bases and J 7 bases; bases outside gene matches: 12. The CDR3 extends over 16 amino acids. Germline-derived CDR1 and CDR2 are MNHEY and SMNVEV (reference sequence). The CDR3 is CASSLAPGQGAGEQYF. For the CDR3, the DNA is TGTGCCAGCAGTCTAGCCCCGGGACAGGGGGCAGGAGAGCAGTACTTC.

This clone was seen once. This chain connects TRBV5-8 to TRBJ1-2; no firm D call. Germline V gives CDR1 SGHTS, CDR2 YDEGEE. The V end was cut by 0 bases, the J end by 5 bases, with 8 bases between. This CDR3 region has 13 residues. CDR3 amino acids: CASSLDRSYGYTF. CDR3 nucleotides: TGTGCCAGCAGCTTGGACAGATCTTATGGCTACACCTTC.

This chain uses TRBV4-3 with TRBJ2-3; 11 bases match TRBD2. V was pared by 5 bases and J by 2 bases, with 6 bases of the junction left unmatched. This CDR3 has 16 residues. Germline CDR1 and CDR2: LGHNA and YSLEER. The CDR3 DNA is TGCGCCAGCAGCGGTCCTAGCGGGAGGTCCACAGATACGCAGTATTTT. This translates into CASSGPSGRSTDTQYF.

The CDR3 protein is CASSHGTSGDNEQFF. The CDR3 nucleotides read TGTGCCAGCAGCCACGGGACTAGCGGGGACAATGAGCAGTTCTTC. The rearrangement links TRBV7-2 to TRBJ2-1; 13 bases match TRBD2. Germline values: CDR1 SGHTA, CDR2 FQGNSA. The CDR3 has 15 amino acids. J was trimmed by 5 bases and V by 5 bases; bases with no gene match: 3.

This chain joins TRBV7-2 and TRBJ1-1; D unresolved. The V and J ends lost 2 bases and 5 bases respectively, with 9 bases between them. Germline V gene sequence: CDR1 SGHTA, CDR2 FQGNSA. CDR3 length: 13 residues. The CDR3 region has the DNA TGTGCCAGCAGCTTAAATGTAGCGACTGAAGCTTTCTTT. Translating gives CASSLNVATEAFF.

The chain couples TRBV7-2 to TRBJ2-5, with D perhaps TRBD1 (6 bases). V lost 4 bases to trimming and J lost 2 bases, with 11 bases between them. In germline, CDR1 is SGHTA, CDR2 FQGNSA. The CDR3 has 14 residues. The CDR3 reads CASSSTGFQETQYF. DNA for the CDR3: TGTGCCAGCAGCTCAACAGGGTTTCAAGAGACCCAGTACTTC.

The J gene is TRBJ2-7, the V gene TRBV5-1, with a possible D match to TRBD1 (5 bases). The CDR3 runs to 14 residues. V gave up 3 bases and J gave up 5 bases, with 15 bases separating them. Germline CDR1 and CDR2: SGHRS and YFSETQ. In nucleotides, the CDR3 is TGCGCCAGCAGCTCCAGTCAGGGTTCGGACGAGCAGTACTTC. Translation gives CASSSSQGSDEQYF.

V gene TRBV5-1 combines with J gene TRBJ2-6; TRBD1 matches 7 bases. Germline values: CDR1 SGHRS, CDR2 YFSETQ. J lost 0 bases, V lost 1 base, and 13 bases had no gene match. This CDR3 region has 20 residues. The DNA of the CDR3 is TGCGCCAGCAGCTTGTACTTACCCGGGACAGCATTCTCTGGGGCCAACGTCCTGACTTTC. Protein: CASSLYLPGTAFSGANVLTF.

V and J are TRBV28 and TRBJ2-2; D may be TRBD1 (6 bases). CDR1 is MDHEN, CDR2 SYDVKM, per germline. The CDR3 totals 16 residues. The V and J ends lost 5 bases and 4 bases respectively, with 17 bases between them. The CDR3 DNA is TGTGCCAGCAGTCCCCGCCAGGGGCTATCCACCGGGGAGCTGTTTTTT. It translates to CASSPRQGLSTGELFF.

The V gene is TRBV5-1, the J gene TRBJ1-4, with TRBD1 matching 8 bases. V trimming: 3 bases; J trimming: 8 bases; junction bases outside the gene matches: 9. The CDR3 is made up of 15 amino acids. Germline values: CDR1 SGHRS, CDR2 YFSETQ. CDR3 bases: TGCGCCAGCAGCTCCAGGACAGGGCAAGACGAAAAACTGTTTTTT. This translates into CASSSRTGQDEKLFF. The full variable domain, its missing parts supplied by reference TRBV5-1 and TRBJ1-4, is KAGVTQTPRYLIKTRGQQVTLSCSPISGHRSVSWYQQTPGQGLQFLFEYFSETQRNKGNFPGRFSGRQFSNSRSEMNVSTLELGDSALYLCASSSRTGQDEKLFFGSGTQLSVL.